Listed below are T cell receptor beta chains from one sample, sequenced in a study of control samples from healthy donors and cancer patients. The method was immunoSEQ multiplex PCR; TCRdb's version includes in-frame clones alone and lacks a portion of them. The sample carries about 61,000 clones, 90% recorded once. The sequenced sample was PBMCs. These receptors were taken from a man aged 55 to 70 with colorectal cancer. CDR3s include the opening cysteine and the closing phenylalanine or tryptophan. D genes are given only for firm matches. Clone size appears in some rows only: once, few, many, or a class for an expanded clone.

j_call,d_call,v_call,clone_size,cdr3_aa,cdr3_nt
TRBJ2-1,.,TRBV5-1,.,CASSQTTNEQFF,TGCGCCAGCAGCCAAACTACGAATGAGCAGTTCTTC
TRBJ2-7,.,TRBV6-2/TRBV6-3,.,CASSAGGGRRTYEQYF,TGTGCCAGCAGTGCTGGGGGTGGCAGGAGAACCTACGAGCAGTACTTC
TRBJ1-2,.,TRBV7-2,.,CASSPLGGSDYGYTF,TGTGCCAGCAGCCCGCTGGGGGGGTCCGACTATGGCTACACCTTC
TRBJ2-7,TRBD1,TRBV12-3/TRBV12-4,.,CASTDPGTGHQYF,TGTGCCAGCACCGACCCCGGGACAGGGCACCAGTACTTC
TRBJ2-7,.,TRBV6-2/TRBV6-3,.,CASSYRAATYEQYF,TGTGCCAGCAGTTATAGGGCAGCCACCTACGAGCAGTACTTC
TRBJ1-2,TRBD1,TRBV3-1/TRBV3-2,.,CASSQGAGGGYGYTF,TGTGCCAGCAGCCAGGGGGCAGGGGGTGGCTATGGCTACACCTTC
TRBJ1-5,.,TRBV7-9,.,CASSSDQAPNQPQHF,TGTGCCAGCAGCTCGGACCAGGCCCCCAATCAGCCCCAGCATTTT
TRBJ1-6,TRBD1,TRBV6-5,once,CASSRQGRGESPLHF,TGTGCCAGCAGTCGACAGGGGAGGGGAGAGTCACCCCTCCACTTT
TRBJ2-5,TRBD1,TRBV7-8,.,CASSVDREETQYF,TGTGCCAGCAGCGTAGACAGGGAGGAGACCCAGTACTTC
TRBJ2-1,TRBD2,TRBV2,.,CASHRGSGRNNEQFF,TGTGCCAGTCACCGGGGTAGCGGGAGGAACAATGAGCAGTTCTTC
TRBJ2-1,.,TRBV7-9,.,CASSHGGNEQFF,TGTGCCAGCAGCCACGGTGGCAATGAGCAGTTCTTC
TRBJ2-1,TRBD2,TRBV10-2,.,CASSVERGGNNEQFF,TGCGCCAGCAGTGTGGAGCGGGGGGGCAATAATGAGCAGTTCTTC
TRBJ1-6,TRBD1,TRBV19,.,CASSPGQGVSPLHF,TGTGCCAGTAGTCCGGGACAGGGAGTTTCACCCCTCCACTTT
TRBJ2-3,.,TRBV5-4,.,CASSSDVTQYF,TGTGCCAGCAGCTCTGACGTTACGCAGTATTTT
TRBJ2-1,TRBD2,TRBV9,.,CASSDSGGTYNEQFF,TGTGCCAGCAGCGATAGCGGGGGGACCTACAATGAGCAGTTCTTC
TRBJ2-2,TRBD2,TRBV5-4,.,CASRPTSGTGELFF,TGTGCCAGCAGGCCGACTAGCGGCACCGGGGAGCTGTTTTTT
TRBJ2-7,TRBD1,TRBV6-5,.,CASSYSGTGSYEQYF,TGTGCCAGCAGTTACTCAGGGACAGGGTCCTACGAGCAGTACTTC
TRBJ2-6,TRBD2,TRBV29-1,.,CSVEDGGAGANVLTF,TGCAGCGTTGAAGATGGGGGGGCTGGGGCCAACGTCCTGACTTTC
TRBJ1-5,TRBD1,TRBV7-8,.,CASSLVGAGQGNFQPQHF,TGTGCCAGCAGCTTAGTGGGGGCGGGACAGGGCAATTTTCAGCCCCAGCATTTT
TRBJ1-4,.,TRBV10-3,once,CAISDPTYGATNEKLFF,TGTGCCATCAGTGACCCAACTTATGGTGCAACTAATGAAAAACTGTTTTTT
TRBJ1-1,.,TRBV11-2,.,CASSPRRTNTEAFF,TGTGCCAGCAGCCCCAGACGGACTAACACTGAAGCTTTCTTT
TRBJ1-3,.,TRBV5-1,.,CASRGGGNTIYF,TGCGCCAGCAGGGGTGGCGGAAACACCATATATTTT
TRBJ1-5,.,TRBV19,.,CATTGSLNQPQHF,TGTGCCACCACAGGGAGTCTGAATCAGCCCCAGCATTTT
TRBJ2-1,TRBD2,TRBV7-3,.,CASSLFLAGANEQFF,TGTGCCAGCAGCTTATTTCTAGCGGGGGCCAATGAGCAGTTCTTC
TRBJ1-6,.,TRBV30,.,CAWSVPVSPLHF,TGTGCCTGGAGTGTGCCAGTTTCACCCCTCCACTTT
TRBJ1-2,TRBD1,TRBV28,.,CASRSPGQGRWTF,TGTGCCAGCAGGAGCCCGGGACAGGGGCGTTGGACCTTC
TRBJ1-6,TRBD1,TRBV2,.,CASRGQGSGNSPLHF,TGTGCCAGCAGGGGACAGGGGTCGGGAAATTCACCCCTCCACTTT
TRBJ1-2,TRBD1,TRBV11-2,.,CASSAGTVRGYGYTF,TGTGCCAGCAGCGCAGGGACAGTAAGGGGGTATGGCTACACCTTC
TRBJ2-1,.,TRBV4-1,.,CASSQSSGSSYNEQFF,TGCGCCAGCAGCCAATCCTCGGGGTCCTCCTACAATGAGCAGTTCTTC
TRBJ2-7,TRBD1,TRBV14,once,CASSPTGGYEQYF,TGTGCCAGCAGCCCTACAGGGGGCTACGAGCAGTACTTC
TRBJ1-1,.,TRBV6-6,.,CASSLDSRNTEAFF,TGTGCCAGCAGTCTGGACAGTAGAAACACTGAAGCTTTCTTT
TRBJ2-3,TRBD2,TRBV4-2,.,CASGVGLAGASTDTQYF,TGTGCCAGCGGTGTGGGACTAGCGGGGGCTAGCACAGATACGCAGTATTTT
TRBJ1-2,TRBD1,TRBV2,.,CASTLQGANYGYTF,TGTGCCAGCACCCTACAGGGGGCAAACTATGGCTACACCTTC
TRBJ1-1,.,TRBV4-1,.,CASSQGTGRTEAFF,TGCGCCAGCAGCCAAGGAACAGGGAGGACTGAAGCTTTCTTT
TRBJ1-2,TRBD1,TRBV6-2/TRBV6-3,.,CASSPATGTASSYTF,TGTGCCAGCAGCCCCGCGACAGGGACGGCATCATCCTACACCTTC
TRBJ2-3,.,TRBV7-2,.,CASSSRGWGTDTQYF,TGTGCCAGCAGTAGCAGAGGTTGGGGCACAGATACGCAGTATTTT
TRBJ1-1,.,TRBV12-5,.,CASGAPPGQNTEAFF,TGTGCTAGTGGTGCGCCCCCGGGACAGAACACTGAAGCTTTCTTT
TRBJ2-3,.,TRBV4-3,.,CASSQGVPGGGDTDTQYF,TGCGCCAGCAGCCAAGGGGTACCGGGTGGAGGGGACACAGATACGCAGTATTTT
TRBJ1-2,TRBD1,TRBV4-1,.,CASSPGQGFGYTF,TGCGCCAGCAGCCCCGGACAGGGATTTGGCTACACCTTC
TRBJ2-2,.,TRBV5-6,.,CASSLEALLNTGELFF,TGTGCCAGCAGCTTGGAAGCACTCTTAAACACCGGGGAGCTGTTTTTT
TRBJ2-2,.,TRBV12-3/TRBV12-4,.,CASSFNPGELFF,TGTGCCAGCAGTTTTAACCCCGGGGAGCTGTTTTTT
TRBJ1-6,.,TRBV7-8,.,CASSLGGINSPLHF,TGTGCCAGCAGCTTAGGGGGGATCAATTCACCCCTCCACTTT
TRBJ2-4,.,TRBV6-1,.,CASSESAGGSKNIQYF,TGTGCCAGCAGTGAATCGGCAGGGGGGTCCAAAAACATTCAGTACTTC
TRBJ2-7,TRBD2,TRBV4-3,.,CASSPGGWTSGYEQYF,TGCGCCAGCAGCCCGGGAGGTTGGACTAGCGGCTACGAGCAGTACTTC
TRBJ2-3,.,TRBV5-6,.,CASSSALTQYF,TGTGCCAGCAGCTCCGCCTTAACGCAGTATTTT
TRBJ1-6,.,TRBV6-1,.,CASSEVGQLNSPLHF,TGTGCCAGCAGTGAGGTTGGACAGCTTAATTCACCCCTCCACTTT
TRBJ1-5,.,TRBV20-1,.,CSASMGATGQPQHF,TGCAGTGCTAGTATGGGGGCGACGGGGCAGCCCCAGCATTTT
TRBJ2-7,TRBD1,TRBV2,.,CASQTDRAAEQYF,TGTGCCAGCCAGACCGACAGGGCGGCCGAGCAGTACTTC
TRBJ1-5,TRBD1,TRBV15,.,CATSRGQGLLWPQHF,TGTGCCACCAGCAGAGGACAGGGACTCTTGTGGCCCCAGCATTTT
TRBJ1-1,TRBD1,TRBV7-9,.,CASSLVPTGPGTEAFF,TGTGCCAGCAGCTTAGTACCGACAGGGCCGGGCACTGAAGCTTTCTTT
TRBJ2-7,TRBD2,TRBV28,.,CASITAGAGTYEQYF,TGTGCCAGCATCACTGCGGGAGCAGGTACCTACGAGCAGTACTTC
TRBJ1-1,.,TRBV6-2/TRBV6-3,.,CASTPGRLNTEAFF,TGTGCCAGCACCCCAGGGCGGCTGAACACTGAAGCTTTCTTT
TRBJ2-2,TRBD2,TRBV30,.,CAWSRAGLGGELFF,TGTGCCTGGAGTAGAGCGGGGTTGGGCGGGGAGCTGTTTTTT
TRBJ1-1,.,TRBV11-2,.,CASSFEGEAFF,TGTGCCAGCAGCTTTGAGGGTGAAGCTTTCTTT
TRBJ1-1,TRBD1,TRBV2,.,CAGQGLLTEAFF,TGTGCCGGACAGGGTTTACTCACTGAAGCTTTCTTT